This TCR beta chain was found in a study of T cell repertoires in cytomegalovirus infection. On the study more broadly: Shared public TCR beta signatures pointed to both CMV infection and a matching HLA type.

This clonotype was found a few times. Its antigen is currently unknown. Findings and caveats of the study: Carriers of CMV and the relevant HLA type were discriminated by public TCR beta frequency. The ex vivo response was dominated by HLA-C-restricted CMV-specific TCR beta clonotypes.

TCRdb itself ran the reads through MiXCR, one entry per CDR3 protein. There are around 740,000 distinct CDR3 sequences in the sample; about 40% occur only once, and 2.5% to 3.5% lies in the top ten. The material sequenced was PBMCs. The TCR comes from a human donor in good health (CMV status not recorded). Some clones in this sample may be carry-over from other donors' samples.

This chain's CDR3 is CSGKQGDKNIQYF. The CDR3 region has the DNA TGCAGTGGGAAGCAGGGCGACAAAAACATTCAGTACTTC. The chain joins TRBV20-1 to TRBJ2-4, with D maybe TRBD1 (5 bases). The germline CDR1 and CDR2 sequences are DFQATT and SNEGSKA (reference sequence). CDR3 length equals 13 residues. V lost 7 bases, J lost 3 bases, and 13 bases lay in between.